This entry features one T cell receptor (beta chain) sequence. TCRdb keeps only in-frame clones here, not all; method: immunoSEQ multiplex PCR. The table shows some 500,000 clones, with 90% to 96% occurring only once. This entry belongs to a study of shared clonotypes between healthy human individuals. Donors comprised only Caucasian adults living in Nashville, Tennessee. The CDR3 contains 16 residues. Germline V gene lookup returns CDR1 SEHNR and CDR2 FQNEAQ (reference sequence). V trimming: 5 bases; J trimming: 1 base; junction bases outside the gene matches: 9. Material: naive CD4+ T cells sorted from blood. Subset given: CD45RA+ positively selected. This receptor was taken from a woman under 40 in good health. This chain joins TRBV7-9 and TRBJ2-7; TRBD2 agrees at 9 bases. DNA of the CDR3: TGTGCCAGCAGCCTATCCCCAGCGGGAGGATCCTACGAGCAGTACTTC. Its translation is CASSLSPAGGSYEQYF.